This TCR beta chain was profiled in a study of blood T cell repertoires in COVID-19. Looking at the study overall: The United States, Italy and Spain were the sources of the acute and convalescent COVID-19 samples. In each case, the material was cDNA or gDNA derived from T cells, B-cell-depleted T cells, or PBMCs.

Germline loops: CDR1 SEHNR, CDR2 FQNEAQ (reference sequence). Trimming cost V 6 bases and J 7 bases, with 16 bases left between them. The CDR3 runs to 14 residues. Under the authors' procedure: How many nucleated cells were present was estimated from reference gene primer amplification. The assay was immunoSEQ multiplex PCR, and TCRdb's table has in-frame clones only and misses some. V, J and clone size were drawn from that table, and D and trimming were deduced from the DNA. Here the sample spans approximately 240,000 clones, 83% being singletons. The Seattle patients joined while their infection was active and were tracked longitudinally afterward.

This chain links TRBV7-9 with TRBJ2-1; D perhaps matches TRBD2 (6 bases). Material for sequencing was peripheral blood. The sequence was collected from a woman in her twenties or thirties with COVID-19, enrolled during active disease. CDR3 DNA: TGTGCCAGCAGTCCGGGCGGGACCCAGAATGAGCAGTTCTTC. Translation: CASSPGGTQNEQFF.